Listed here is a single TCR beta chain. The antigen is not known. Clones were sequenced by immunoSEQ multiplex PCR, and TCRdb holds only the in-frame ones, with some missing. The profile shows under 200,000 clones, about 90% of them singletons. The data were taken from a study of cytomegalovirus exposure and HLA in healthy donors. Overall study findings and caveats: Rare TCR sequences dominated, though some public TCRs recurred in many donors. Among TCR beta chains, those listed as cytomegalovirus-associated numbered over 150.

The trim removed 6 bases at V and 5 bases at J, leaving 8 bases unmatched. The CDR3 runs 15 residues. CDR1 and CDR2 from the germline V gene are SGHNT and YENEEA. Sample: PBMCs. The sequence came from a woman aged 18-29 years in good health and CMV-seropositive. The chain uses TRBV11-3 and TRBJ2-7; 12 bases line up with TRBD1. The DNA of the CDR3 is TGTGCCAGCAGTTCGGGACAGGGGGCAATGAACGAGCAGTACTTC. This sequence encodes CASSSGQGAMNEQYF.